This T cell receptor beta chain came from a study of T cell responses to AZD1222 COVID-19 vaccine. Libraries were prepared by immunoSEQ multiplex PCR; TCRdb keeps only in-frame clonotypes and omits some of them. The table includes 100,000 or so clones, approximately 90% detected once. As concerns this clone: Its matching antigen is unknown.

Germline CDR1 reads MNHEY; CDR2 reads SVGAGI. The CDR3 spans 15 residues. Trimming pared 0 bases from V and 8 bases from J, leaving 13 bases between. The study's findings and limits: Targets within unmutated variant regions were reportedly found for nearly half of spike-specific TCRs.

The TCR was taken from an adult who received the AZD1222 COVID-19 vaccine. The genes are TRBV6-5 and TRBJ1-4, with D uncertain. Sequencing was performed on peripheral blood, taken 28 days after the second AZD1222 dose. CDR3 nucleotides: TGTGCCAGCAGTTACTCGAAACAGAAACCCGAAAAACTGTTTTTT. Translation gives CASSYSKQKPEKLFF.